The present entry profiles one T cell receptor (beta chain) with its context. The length of the CDR3 is 13 residues. The V end lost 8 bases, the J end lost 3 bases, and 14 bases lay between the germline ends. Germline loops: CDR1 MGHRA, CDR2 YSYEKL. The record originates from a study of blood T cell repertoires in COVID-19. For the study at large: The United States, Italy and Spain were the sources of the acute and convalescent COVID-19 samples. T cells, B-cell-depleted T cells, or PBMCs supplied cDNA or gDNA.

Under the authors' procedure: Quantification of nucleated cells was approximated via reference gene primer amplification. Clones were read by immunoSEQ multiplex PCR, and TCRdb kept only the in-frame ones, dropping some. The V and J calls and clone size are taken from that table; D and trimming were inferred from the DNA. The repertoire holds some 220,000 clones, with about three quarters as singletons. This chain uses TRBV4-1 with TRBJ2-7; weak D call: TRBD1 (6 bases). What was sequenced was peripheral blood. The clonotype comes from a woman aged 65 to 85 with acute or convalescent COVID-19. CDR3 in DNA: TGCGCCAGCGCCAAGGACAGAGTCTACGAGCAGTACTTC. This translates into CASAKDRVYEQYF.